This T cell receptor beta chain was found in a study of blood T cell repertoires in COVID-19. At the level of the study: The study drew acute and convalescent COVID-19 samples from the United States, Italy and Spain.

Germline values: CDR1 SGHDN, CDR2 FVKESK. V lost 1 base, J lost 3 bases, and 3 bases stayed unmatched. CDR3 length equals 15 residues. The Seattle site enrolled patients during active infection and followed them longitudinally. The protocol was immunoSEQ multiplex PCR, while the TCRdb copy is restricted to in-frame clones and leaves out a portion. The profile shows about 230,000 clones, 80% to 90% of them singletons. The V call is TRBV14, the J call TRBJ1-2, with 9 bases identical to TRBD1. The sample was peripheral blood. The origin of this receptor is a middle-aged man with COVID-19, enrolled during active disease. The CDR3 loop reads CASSQGGQGYYGYTF. CDR3 bases: TGTGCCAGCAGCCAAGGAGGACAGGGGTACTATGGCTACACCTTC.